This entry is about one TCR beta chain. Germline V gene data show CDR1 as SGHRS and CDR2 as YFSETQ. Trimming took off 0 bases at V and 1 base at J, with 8 bases between the two ends. The length of the CDR3 is 15 residues. The method was immunoSEQ multiplex PCR; TCRdb's version includes in-frame clones alone and lacks a portion of them. Of some 150,000 clones listed, about nine tenths were seen once; the top ten hold 4.9%. This specimen belongs to a study of control samples from healthy donors and cancer patients. The chain joins TRBV5-1 to TRBJ2-1; D gene uncertain. Material: blood. This clonotype was obtained from a man aged 25 to 40 in good health. The CDR3 DNA sequence: TGCGCCAGCAGCTTGGAGGTGATGTCCTACAATGAGCAGTTCTTC. Translation gives CASSLEVMSYNEQFF.